This T cell receptor (beta chain) was found in a study of neurological immune-mediated disorders. In its sample, this clonotype was seen many times. One entry per CDR3 protein results from TCRdb running MiXCR on the 5' RACE reads. The table includes around 58,000 distinct CDR3 sequences, under 3.5% detected once. V dropped 2 bases and J dropped 0 bases, with 5 bases sitting between them. The CDR3 is 15 residues long. Per germline, CDR1 MNHEY and CDR2 SVGAGI. The sample was PBMCs. The rearrangement uses TRBV6-5 and TRBJ2-6; no firm D call. The source is a woman aged 55-75 years with multiple sclerosis. The chain's CDR3 is CASSYGNSGANVLTF. CDR3 DNA sequence: TGTGCCAGCAGTTACGGAAACTCTGGGGCCAACGTCCTGACTTTC.